This T cell receptor (beta chain) was documented in a study of OX40 agonist ivuxolimab in advanced cancers. Study observations and caveats: At doses 0.1 to 3.0 mg/kg, CD4+ and CD8+ clones expanded. Low clonal expansion, among the lowest seen, marked partial responders at 0.1-3.0 mg/kg.

This clone was counted a few times. Its specificity is unknown. Here immunoSEQ multiplex PCR was the method, and the copy in TCRdb shows in-frame clones only, minus some. The profile shows 52,000 or so clones, roughly 84% of them singletons. The starting material was CD4+ or CD8+ T cells sorted from blood, obtained in a trial of the OX40 agonist ivuxolimab. The clonotype comes from an adult with an advanced solid tumor such as melanoma, head and neck, liver or kidney cancer.

The CDR3 loop is CASSLLGGYEQYF. The CDR3 bases are TGTGCCAGCAGTTTACTCGGCGGCTACGAGCAGTACTTC. The gene calls are TRBV27 and TRBJ2-7; D not certain. Trimming left V 2 bases short and J 3 bases short, with 8 bases between. The CDR3 covers 13 residues. Looked up from germline, CDR1 is MNHEY and CDR2 is SMNVEV (reference sequence).